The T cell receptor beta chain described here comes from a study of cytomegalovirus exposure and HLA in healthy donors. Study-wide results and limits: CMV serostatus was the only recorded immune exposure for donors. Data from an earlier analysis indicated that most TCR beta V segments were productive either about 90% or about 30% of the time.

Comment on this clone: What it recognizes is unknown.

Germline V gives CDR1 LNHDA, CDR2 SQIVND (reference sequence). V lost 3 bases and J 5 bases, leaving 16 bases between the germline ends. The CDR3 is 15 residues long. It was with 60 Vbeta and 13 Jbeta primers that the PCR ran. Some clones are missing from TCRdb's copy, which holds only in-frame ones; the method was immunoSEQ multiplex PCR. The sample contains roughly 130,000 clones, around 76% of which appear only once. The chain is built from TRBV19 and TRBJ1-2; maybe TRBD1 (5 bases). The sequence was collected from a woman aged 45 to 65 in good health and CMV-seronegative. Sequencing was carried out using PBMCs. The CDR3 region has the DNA TGTGCCAGTAGTATTCGGGGCCGGGGGGTATATGGCTACACCTTC. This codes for CASSIRGRGVYGYTF. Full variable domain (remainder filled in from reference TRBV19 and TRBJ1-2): DGGITQSPKYLFRKEGQNVTLSCEQNLNHDAMYWYRQDPGQGLRLIYYSQIVNDFQKGDIAEGYSVSREKKESFPLTVTSAQKNPTAFYLCASSIRGRGVYGYTFGSGTRLTVV.